The rows below give T cell receptor beta chains drawn from one sample of a study of T-cell reconstitution after alpha-beta-depleted transplantation in children. TCRdb used MiXCR to reprocess the PCR reads, holding one entry per CDR3 protein. The sample lists some 500,000 distinct CDR3 sequences, around 16% seen once, with roughly 3.3% in the top ten. The sequencing here drew on PBMCs from the stem cell graft donor, taken from the stem cell graft. These receptor sequences come from a human donor who donated a stem cell graft to a child with acute lymphoblastic leukemia. Both conserved end residues are trimmed from each CDR3. A D gene is named only where the DNA matches it firmly.

TRBJ2-6 | TRBV5-1 | 13 | . | ASSPPTGGANVLT
TRBJ2-2 | TRBV20-1 | 12 | TRBD2 | SARTSGRLGELF
TRBJ2-3 | TRBV20-1 | 14 | TRBD2 | SARDAGGIVADTQY
TRBJ1-4 | TRBV5-1 | 14 | . | ASTDGPSTTNEKLF
TRBJ1-2 | TRBV30 | 11 | . | AWNPDWGPSYT
TRBJ2-2 | TRBV3-1 | 12 | TRBD1 | ASSDRGDTGELF
TRBJ2-6 | TRBV10-3 | 12 | . | AIRRGPGANVLT
TRBJ2-1 | TRBV7-2 | 11 | . | ASSPGRRDEQF
TRBJ2-7 | TRBV13 | 11 | . | ASSSHSRNEQY
TRBJ1-1 | TRBV29-1 | 11 | TRBD1 | SVLRQGNTEAF
TRBJ2-1 | TRBV2 | 15 | TRBD2 | ASSEGLAGFSYNEQF
TRBJ2-2 | TRBV15 | 14 | . | ATSRGGVLNTGELF
TRBJ1-1 | TRBV19 | 11 | . | ASSIDANTEAF
TRBJ2-1 | TRBV5-1 | 13 | TRBD2 | ASSSKREGYNEQF
TRBJ2-1 | TRBV27 | 11 | . | ASSLFSGYEQF
TRBJ2-4 | TRBV28 | 11 | . | ASSLPAKNIQY
TRBJ2-7 | TRBV29-1 | 12 | . | SVEEGGVFYEQY
TRBJ2-7 | TRBV6-5 | 15 | TRBD2 | ASSWAPGLAGTHEQY
TRBJ2-1 | TRBV5-1 | 12 | . | ASSLEFRQGNAF
TRBJ2-5 | TRBV7-6 | 8 | TRBD2 | AAGEETQY
TRBJ2-1 | TRBV20-1 | 12 | . | SARIMGSYNEQF
TRBJ2-7 | TRBV12-3/TRBV12-4 | 12 | TRBD1 | ASSLVLGGDEQY
TRBJ2-5 | TRBV5-1 | 12 | . | ASSSNAGGETQY
TRBJ2-3 | TRBV6-7 | 16 | TRBD1 | ASSFSASRDSPTDTQY
TRBJ1-1 | TRBV27 | 11 | . | ASSLSWDTEAF
TRBJ2-2 | TRBV4-1 | 10 | . | ASSHGGGELF
TRBJ2-1 | TRBV5-1 | 14 | . | ASSLPVSGSYNEKF
TRBJ1-1 | TRBV2 | 12 | . | ASSVWPSGTEAF
TRBJ1-5 | TRBV10-1 | 16 | TRBD1 | AGLPSLTGGASNQPQH
TRBJ1-5 | TRBV12-3/TRBV12-4 | 12 | . | ASSFGTAVEPQH
TRBJ1-2 | TRBV18 | 11 | . | ASSPDVNYGYT
TRBJ2-3 | TRBV4-1 | 12 | . | ASSQKTRPDTQY
TRBJ2-1 | TRBV20-1 | 10 | . | SALKRLNEQF
TRBJ1-1 | TRBV12-3/TRBV12-4 | 15 | TRBD1 | ASSLKTGEGFGTEAF
TRBJ1-2 | TRBV9 | 10 | . | ASSVAGLRYT
TRBJ2-7 | TRBV14 | 12 | . | ASSRVWTAYEQY
TRBJ1-6 | TRBV3-1 | 14 | TRBD1 | ASSQDSHRGSSPLH
TRBJ2-3 | TRBV6-4 | 12 | TRBD1 | ASSETGGTDTQY
TRBJ1-5 | TRBV25-1 | 13 | . | ASSPHGQPNQPQH
TRBJ2-1 | TRBV7-9 | 15 | TRBD2 | ASSLASTAGGGNEQF
TRBJ2-5 | TRBV12-3/TRBV12-4 | 13 | . | ASSFSGGAQETQY